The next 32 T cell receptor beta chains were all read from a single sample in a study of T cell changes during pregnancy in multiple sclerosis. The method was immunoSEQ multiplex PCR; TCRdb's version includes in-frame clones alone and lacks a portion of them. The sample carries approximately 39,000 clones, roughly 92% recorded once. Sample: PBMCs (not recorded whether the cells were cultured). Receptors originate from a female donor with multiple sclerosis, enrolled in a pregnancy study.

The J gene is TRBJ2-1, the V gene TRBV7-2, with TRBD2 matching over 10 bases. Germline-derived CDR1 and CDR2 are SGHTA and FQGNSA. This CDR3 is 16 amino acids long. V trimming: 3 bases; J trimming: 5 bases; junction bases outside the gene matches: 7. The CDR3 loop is CASSFEREGRDNEQFF. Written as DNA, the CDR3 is TGTGCCAGCAGCTTCGAGCGGGAGGGCCGGGACAATGAGCAGTTCTTC. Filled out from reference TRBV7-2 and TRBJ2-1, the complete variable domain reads GAGVSQSPSNKVTEKGKDVELRCDPISGHTALYWYRQSLGQGLEFLIYFQGNSAPDKSGLPSDRFSAERTGGSVSTLTIQRTQQEDSAVYLCASSFEREGRDNEQFFGPGTRLTVL.

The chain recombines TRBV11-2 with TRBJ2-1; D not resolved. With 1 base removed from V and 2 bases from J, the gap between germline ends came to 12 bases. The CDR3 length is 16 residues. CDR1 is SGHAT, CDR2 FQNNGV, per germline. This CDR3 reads CASSLAAASPYNEQFF. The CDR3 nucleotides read TGTGCCAGCAGCTTAGCGGCGGCCTCCCCCTACAATGAGCAGTTCTTC.

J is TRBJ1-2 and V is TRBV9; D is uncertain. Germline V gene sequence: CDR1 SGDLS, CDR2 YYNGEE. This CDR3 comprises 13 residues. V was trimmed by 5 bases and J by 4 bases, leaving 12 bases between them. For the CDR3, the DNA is TGTGCCAGCAGTAGAGACGGCCCCTATGGCTACACCTTC. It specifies CASSRDGPYGYTF.

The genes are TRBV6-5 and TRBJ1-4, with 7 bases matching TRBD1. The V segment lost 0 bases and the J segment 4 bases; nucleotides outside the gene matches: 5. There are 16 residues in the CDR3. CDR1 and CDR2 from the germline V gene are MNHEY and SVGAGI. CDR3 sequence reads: CASSYSRRGINEKLFF. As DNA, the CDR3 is TGTGCCAGCAGTTACTCCCGCAGGGGGATTAATGAAAAACTGTTTTTT.

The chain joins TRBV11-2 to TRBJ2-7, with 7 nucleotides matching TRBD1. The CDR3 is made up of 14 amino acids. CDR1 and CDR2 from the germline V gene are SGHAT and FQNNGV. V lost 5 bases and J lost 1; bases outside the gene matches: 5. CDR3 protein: CASSRDSQSYEQYF. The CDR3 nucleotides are TGTGCCAGCAGCCGGGACAGTCAATCCTACGAGCAGTACTTC.

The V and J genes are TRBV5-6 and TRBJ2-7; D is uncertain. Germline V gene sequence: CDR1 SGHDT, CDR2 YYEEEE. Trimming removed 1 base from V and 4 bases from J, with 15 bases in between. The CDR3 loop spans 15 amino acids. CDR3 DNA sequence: TGTGCCAGCAGCTTGCCTCTCGACGGGTCTTACGAGCAGTACTTC. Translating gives CASSLPLDGSYEQYF. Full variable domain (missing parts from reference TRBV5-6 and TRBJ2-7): DAGVTQSPTHLIKTRGQQVTLRCSPKSGHDTVSWYQQALGQGPQFIFQYYEEEERQRGNFPDRFSGHQFPNYSSELNVNALLLGDSALYLCASSLPLDGSYEQYFGPGTRLTVT.

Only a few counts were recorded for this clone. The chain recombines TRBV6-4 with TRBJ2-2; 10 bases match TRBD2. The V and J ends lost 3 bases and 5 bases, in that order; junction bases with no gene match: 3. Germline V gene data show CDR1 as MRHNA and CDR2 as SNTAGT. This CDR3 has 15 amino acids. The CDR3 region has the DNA TGTGCCAGCAGTGAGCTAGCGGGAGATACCGGGGAGCTGTTTTTT. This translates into CASSELAGDTGELFF.

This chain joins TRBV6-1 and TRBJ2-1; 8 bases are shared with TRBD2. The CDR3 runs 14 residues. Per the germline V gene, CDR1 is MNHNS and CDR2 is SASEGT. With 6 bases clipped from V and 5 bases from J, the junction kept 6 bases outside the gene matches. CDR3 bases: TGTGCCAGCAGAGGGGCGGGAGGAGACAATGAGCAGTTCTTC. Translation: CASRGAGGDNEQFF.

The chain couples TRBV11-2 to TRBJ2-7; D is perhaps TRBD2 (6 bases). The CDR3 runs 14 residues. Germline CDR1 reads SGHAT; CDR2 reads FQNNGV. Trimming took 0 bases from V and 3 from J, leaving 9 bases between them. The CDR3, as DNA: TGTGCCAGCAGCTTAGAGGGGGGTATCTACGAGCAGTACTTC. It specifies CASSLEGGIYEQYF.

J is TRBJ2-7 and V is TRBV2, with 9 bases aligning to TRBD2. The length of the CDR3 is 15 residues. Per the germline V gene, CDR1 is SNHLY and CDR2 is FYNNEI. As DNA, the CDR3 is TGTGCTACCCCCCCCCAGACTAGCGGAGACTACGAGCAGTACTTC. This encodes CATPPQTSGDYEQYF.

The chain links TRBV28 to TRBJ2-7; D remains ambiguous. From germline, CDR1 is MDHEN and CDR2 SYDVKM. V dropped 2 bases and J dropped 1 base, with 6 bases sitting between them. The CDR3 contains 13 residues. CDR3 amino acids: CASSLRSSYEQYF. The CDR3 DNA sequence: TGTGCCAGCAGTTTAAGGAGTTCCTACGAGCAGTACTTC. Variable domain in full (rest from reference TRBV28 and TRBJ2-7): DVKVTQSSRYLVKRTGEKVFLECVQDMDHENMFWYRQDPGLGLRLIYFSYDVKMKEKGDIPEGYSVSREKKERFSLILESASTNQTSMYLCASSLRSSYEQYFGPGTRLTVT.

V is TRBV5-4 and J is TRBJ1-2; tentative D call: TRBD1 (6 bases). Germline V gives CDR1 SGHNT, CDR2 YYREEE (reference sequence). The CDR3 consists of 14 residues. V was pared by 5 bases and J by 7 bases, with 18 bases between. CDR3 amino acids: CASSQARGRIGYTF. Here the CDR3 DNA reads TGTGCCAGCAGTCAGGCCAGGGGACGGATTGGCTACACCTTC.

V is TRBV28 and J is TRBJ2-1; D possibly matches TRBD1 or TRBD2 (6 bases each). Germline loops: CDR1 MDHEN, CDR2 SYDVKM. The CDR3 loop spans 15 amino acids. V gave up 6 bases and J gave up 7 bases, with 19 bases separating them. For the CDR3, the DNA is TGTGCCAGCAGGGCAGCTGGGGGGCCGGAGAATGAGCAGTTCTTC. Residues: CASRAAGGPENEQFF. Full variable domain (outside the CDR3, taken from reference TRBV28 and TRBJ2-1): DVKVTQSSRYLVKRTGEKVFLECVQDMDHENMFWYRQDPGLGLRLIYFSYDVKMKEKGDIPEGYSVSREKKERFSLILESASTNQTSMYLCASRAAGGPENEQFFGPGTRLTVL.

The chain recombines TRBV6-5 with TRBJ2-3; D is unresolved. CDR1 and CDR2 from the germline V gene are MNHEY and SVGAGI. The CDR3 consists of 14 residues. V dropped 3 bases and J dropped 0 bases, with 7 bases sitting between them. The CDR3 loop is CASSYASSTDTQYF. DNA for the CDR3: TGTGCCAGCAGTTATGCCTCTAGCACAGATACGCAGTATTTT.

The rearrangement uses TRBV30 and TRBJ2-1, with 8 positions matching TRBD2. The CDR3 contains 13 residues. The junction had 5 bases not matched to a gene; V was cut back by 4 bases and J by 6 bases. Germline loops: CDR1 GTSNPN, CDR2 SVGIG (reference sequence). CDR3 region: CAWNAGGINEQFF. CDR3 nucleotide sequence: TGTGCCTGGAACGCGGGAGGAATCAATGAGCAGTTCTTC.

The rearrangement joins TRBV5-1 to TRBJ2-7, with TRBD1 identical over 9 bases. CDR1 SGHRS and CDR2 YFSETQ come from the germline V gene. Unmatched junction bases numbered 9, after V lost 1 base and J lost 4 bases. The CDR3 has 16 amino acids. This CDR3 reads CASSLTFGQGKYEQYF. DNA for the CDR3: TGCGCCAGCAGCTTGACCTTCGGACAGGGGAAGTACGAGCAGTACTTC.

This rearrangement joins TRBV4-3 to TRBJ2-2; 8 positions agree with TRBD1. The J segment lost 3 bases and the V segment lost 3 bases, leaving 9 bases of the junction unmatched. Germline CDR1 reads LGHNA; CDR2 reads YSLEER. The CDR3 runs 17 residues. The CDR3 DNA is TGCGCCAGCAGCCACCTGGACAGGGTTGAGGACACCGGGGAGCTGTTTTTT. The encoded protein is CASSHLDRVEDTGELFF.

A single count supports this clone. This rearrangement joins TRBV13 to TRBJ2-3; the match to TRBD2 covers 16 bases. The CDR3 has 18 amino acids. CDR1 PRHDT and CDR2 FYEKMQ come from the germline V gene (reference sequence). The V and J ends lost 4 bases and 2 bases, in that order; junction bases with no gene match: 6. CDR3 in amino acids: CASSSFGTSGRATDTQYF. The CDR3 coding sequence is TGTGCCAGCAGCTCCTTCGGGACTAGCGGGAGGGCCACAGATACGCAGTATTTT.

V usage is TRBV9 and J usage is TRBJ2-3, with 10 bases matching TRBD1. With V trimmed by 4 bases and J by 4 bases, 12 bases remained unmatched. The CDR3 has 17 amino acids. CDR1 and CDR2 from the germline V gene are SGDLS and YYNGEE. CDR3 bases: TGTGCCAGCAGCTTCCAGACAGGGGGCTTTCGGCCAGATACGCAGTATTTT. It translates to CASSFQTGGFRPDTQYF.

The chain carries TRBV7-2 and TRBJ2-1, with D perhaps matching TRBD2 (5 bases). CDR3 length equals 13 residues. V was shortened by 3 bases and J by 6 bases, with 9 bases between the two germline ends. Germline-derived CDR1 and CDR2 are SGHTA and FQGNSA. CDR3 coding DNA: TGTGCCAGCAGCTTTGGGAGCCCCAATGAGCAGTTCTTC. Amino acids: CASSFGSPNEQFF.

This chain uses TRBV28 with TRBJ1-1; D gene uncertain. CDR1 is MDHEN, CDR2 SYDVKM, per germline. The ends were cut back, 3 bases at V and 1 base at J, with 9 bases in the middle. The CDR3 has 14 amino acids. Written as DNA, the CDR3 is TGTGCCAGCAGTTTGGTCTCGAAGAACACTGAAGCTTTCTTT. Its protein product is CASSLVSKNTEAFF.

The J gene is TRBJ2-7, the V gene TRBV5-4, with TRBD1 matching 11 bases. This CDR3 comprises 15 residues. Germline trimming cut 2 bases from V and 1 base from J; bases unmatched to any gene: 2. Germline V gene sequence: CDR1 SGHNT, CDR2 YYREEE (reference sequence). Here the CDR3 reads CASSLGTGGSYEQYF. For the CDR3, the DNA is TGTGCCAGCAGCTTAGGGACAGGGGGATCCTACGAGCAGTACTTC.

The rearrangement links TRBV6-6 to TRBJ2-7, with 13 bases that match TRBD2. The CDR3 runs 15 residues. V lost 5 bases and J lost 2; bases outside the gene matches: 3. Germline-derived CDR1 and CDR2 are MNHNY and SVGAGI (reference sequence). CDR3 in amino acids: CASSLGTSGTYEQYF. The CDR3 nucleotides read TGTGCCAGCAGTCTCGGGACTAGCGGGACCTACGAGCAGTACTTC.

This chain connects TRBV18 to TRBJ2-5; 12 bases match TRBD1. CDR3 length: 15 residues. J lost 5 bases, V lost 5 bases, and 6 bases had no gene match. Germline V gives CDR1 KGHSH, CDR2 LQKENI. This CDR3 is CASSKGTGGDETQYF. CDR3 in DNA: TGTGCCAGCTCAAAAGGGACAGGGGGCGACGAGACCCAGTACTTC.

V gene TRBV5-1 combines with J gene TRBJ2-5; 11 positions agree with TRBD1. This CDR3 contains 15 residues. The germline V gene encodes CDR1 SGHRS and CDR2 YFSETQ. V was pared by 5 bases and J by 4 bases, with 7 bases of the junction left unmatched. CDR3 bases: TGCGCCAGCAGTCCCTCCGGGACAGGGGGAGAGACCCAGTACTTC. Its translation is CASSPSGTGGETQYF.

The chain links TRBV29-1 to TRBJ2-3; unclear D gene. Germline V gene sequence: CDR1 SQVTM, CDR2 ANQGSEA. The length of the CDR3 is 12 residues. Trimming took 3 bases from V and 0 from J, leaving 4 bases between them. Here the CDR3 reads CSVDRSTDTQYF. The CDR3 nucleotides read TGCAGCGTTGACAGAAGCACAGATACGCAGTATTTT.

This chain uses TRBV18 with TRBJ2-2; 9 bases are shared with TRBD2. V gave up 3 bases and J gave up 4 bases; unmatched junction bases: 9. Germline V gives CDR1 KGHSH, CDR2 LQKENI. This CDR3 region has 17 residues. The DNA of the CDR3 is TGTGCCAGCTCACCTCAGAGTGGTAGCGGGAGCACCGGGGAGCTGTTTTTT. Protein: CASSPQSGSGSTGELFF.

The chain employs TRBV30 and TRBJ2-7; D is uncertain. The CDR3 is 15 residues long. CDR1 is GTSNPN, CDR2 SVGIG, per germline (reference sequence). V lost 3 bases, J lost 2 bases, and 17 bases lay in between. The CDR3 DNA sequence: TGTGCCTGGAGCCTCGACACCGGTCTGACCTACGAGCAGTACTTC. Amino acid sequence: CAWSLDTGLTYEQYF.

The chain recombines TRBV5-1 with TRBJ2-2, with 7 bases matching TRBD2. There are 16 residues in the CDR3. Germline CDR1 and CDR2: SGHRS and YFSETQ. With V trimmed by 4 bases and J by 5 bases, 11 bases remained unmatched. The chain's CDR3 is CASSPTGLTTTGELFF. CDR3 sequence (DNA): TGCGCCAGCAGCCCGACGGGACTAACAACTACCGGGGAGCTGTTTTTT.

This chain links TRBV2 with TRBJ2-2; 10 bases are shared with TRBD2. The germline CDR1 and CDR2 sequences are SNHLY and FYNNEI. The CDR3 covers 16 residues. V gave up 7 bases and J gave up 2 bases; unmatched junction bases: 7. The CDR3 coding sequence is TGTGCCAGCAAGACTGGGACTAGCGATAACACCGGGGAGCTGTTTTTT. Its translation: CASKTGTSDNTGELFF.

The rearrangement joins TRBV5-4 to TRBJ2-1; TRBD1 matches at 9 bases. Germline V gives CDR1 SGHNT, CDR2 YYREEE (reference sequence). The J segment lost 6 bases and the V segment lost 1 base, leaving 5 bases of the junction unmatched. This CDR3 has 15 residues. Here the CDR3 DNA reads TGTGCCAGCAGCTTGTGGGGACAGGGACGCAATGAGCAGTTCTTC. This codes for CASSLWGQGRNEQFF. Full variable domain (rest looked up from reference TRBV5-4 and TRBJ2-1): ETGVTQSPTHLIKTRGQQVTLRCSSQSGHNTVSWYQQALGQGPQFIFQYYREEENGRGNFPPRFSGLQFPNYSSELNVNALELDDSALYLCASSLWGQGRNEQFFGPGTRLTVL.

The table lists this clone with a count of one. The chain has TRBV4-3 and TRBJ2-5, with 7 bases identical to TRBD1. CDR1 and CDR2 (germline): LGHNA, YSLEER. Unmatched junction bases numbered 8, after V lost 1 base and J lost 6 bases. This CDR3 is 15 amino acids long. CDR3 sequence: CASSQGGTVRQTQYF. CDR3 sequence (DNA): TGCGCCAGCAGCCAAGGTGGGACAGTTCGGCAGACCCAGTACTTC.